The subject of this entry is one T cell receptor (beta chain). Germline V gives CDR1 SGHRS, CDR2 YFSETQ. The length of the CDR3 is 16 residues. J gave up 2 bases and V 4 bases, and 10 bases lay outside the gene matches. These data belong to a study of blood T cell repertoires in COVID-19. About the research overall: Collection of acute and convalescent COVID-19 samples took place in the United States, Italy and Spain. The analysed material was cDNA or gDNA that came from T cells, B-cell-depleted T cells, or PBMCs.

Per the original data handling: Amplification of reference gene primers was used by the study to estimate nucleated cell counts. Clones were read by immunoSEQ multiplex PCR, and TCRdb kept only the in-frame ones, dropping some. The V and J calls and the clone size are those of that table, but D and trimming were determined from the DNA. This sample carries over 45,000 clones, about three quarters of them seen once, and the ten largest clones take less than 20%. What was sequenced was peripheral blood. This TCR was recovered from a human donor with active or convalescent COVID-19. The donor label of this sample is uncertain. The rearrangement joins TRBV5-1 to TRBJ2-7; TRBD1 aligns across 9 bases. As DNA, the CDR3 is TGCGCCAGCAGCCCAGCAACCGGGACAGGGACCTACGAGCAGTACTTC. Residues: CASSPATGTGTYEQYF.